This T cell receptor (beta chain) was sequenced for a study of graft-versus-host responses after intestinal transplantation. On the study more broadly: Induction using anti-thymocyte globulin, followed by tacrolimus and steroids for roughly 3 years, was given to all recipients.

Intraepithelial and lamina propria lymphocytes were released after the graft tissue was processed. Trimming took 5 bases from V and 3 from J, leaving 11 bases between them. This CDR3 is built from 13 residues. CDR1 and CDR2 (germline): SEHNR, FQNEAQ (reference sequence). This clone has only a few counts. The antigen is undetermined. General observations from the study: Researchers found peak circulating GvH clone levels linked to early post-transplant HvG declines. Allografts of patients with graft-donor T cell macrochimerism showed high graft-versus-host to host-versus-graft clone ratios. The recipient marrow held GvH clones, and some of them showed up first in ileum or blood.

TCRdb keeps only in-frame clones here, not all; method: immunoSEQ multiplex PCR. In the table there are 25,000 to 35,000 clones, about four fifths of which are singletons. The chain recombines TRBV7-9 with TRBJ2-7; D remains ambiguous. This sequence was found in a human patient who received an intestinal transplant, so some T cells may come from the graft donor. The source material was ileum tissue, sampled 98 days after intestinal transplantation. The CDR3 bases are TGTGCCAGCAGCGAGTCCAGGTTCTACGAGCAGTACTTC. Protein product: CASSESRFYEQYF. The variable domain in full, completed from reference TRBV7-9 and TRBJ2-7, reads DTGVSQNPRHKITKRGQNVTFRCDPISEHNRLYWYRQTLGQGPEFLTYFQNEAQLEKSRLLSDRFSAERPKGSFSTLEIQRTEQGDSAMYLCASSESRFYEQYFGPGTRLTVT.